A selection of T cell receptor beta chains follows, all from one sample in a study of T cell changes during pregnancy in multiple sclerosis. Produced via immunoSEQ multiplex PCR; TCRdb's table is partial and in-frame only. Among tens of thousands of clones, around 90% were seen once, and the ten largest hold approximately 5.4%. Sequencing was performed on CD8+ T cells from peripheral blood mononuclear cells, taken in the first trimester of pregnancy. All receptors derive from a female donor with multiple sclerosis, enrolled in a pregnancy study. CDR3s include the opening cysteine and the closing phenylalanine or tryptophan. A D gene is named only where the DNA matches it firmly. Not all rows give a size; the values are once, few, many and, for expanded clones, a class.

clone size: .
J gene: TRBJ2-7
D gene: .
V gene: TRBV6-5
CDR3 DNA: TGTGCCAGCAGTTACGGCCGGGGCTCCTACGAGCAGTACTTC
CDR3 protein: CASSYGRGSYEQYF

clone size: .
J gene: TRBJ2-4
D gene: TRBD2
V gene: TRBV29-1
CDR3 DNA: TGCAGCGTTGAAGAGGGTCCTAGCGGGAGAGACATTCAGTACTTC
CDR3 protein: CSVEEGPSGRDIQYF

clone size: .
J gene: TRBJ2-7
D gene: .
V gene: TRBV7-9
CDR3 DNA: TGTGCCAGCAGATCCCCGCAGGGGTACGAGCAGTACTTC
CDR3 protein: CASRSPQGYEQYF

clone size: .
J gene: TRBJ2-7
D gene: .
V gene: TRBV19
CDR3 DNA: TGTGCCAGTAGTACCCGCGCGGGACAGAACTCCTACGAGCAGTACTTC
CDR3 protein: CASSTRAGQNSYEQYF

clone size: few
J gene: TRBJ1-2
D gene: TRBD1
V gene: TRBV25-1
CDR3 DNA: TGTGCCAGCAGAGGACAGGGCCATGGCTACACCTTC
CDR3 protein: CASRGQGHGYTF

clone size: .
J gene: TRBJ2-2
D gene: .
V gene: TRBV5-1
CDR3 DNA: TGCGCCAGCAGCTTCTACACCGGGGAGCTGTTTTTT
CDR3 protein: CASSFYTGELFF

clone size: once
J gene: TRBJ1-1
D gene: TRBD1
V gene: TRBV27
CDR3 DNA: TGTGCCAGCAGTCCCCAGGGGGTAGGGACTGAAGCTTTCTTT
CDR3 protein: CASSPQGVGTEAFF

clone size: .
J gene: TRBJ1-1
D gene: TRBD1
V gene: TRBV7-3
CDR3 DNA: TGTGCCAGCAGCTTAAGCACAGGGGGCACTGAAGCTTTCTTT
CDR3 protein: CASSLSTGGTEAFF

clone size: .
J gene: TRBJ1-2
D gene: .
V gene: TRBV27
CDR3 DNA: TGTGCCAGCAGTATCGCCGGGACACCGTTAATCCATGGCTACACCTTC
CDR3 protein: CASSIAGTPLIHGYTF

clone size: .
J gene: TRBJ2-5
D gene: .
V gene: TRBV21-1
CDR3 DNA: TGTGCCGGGGGGAGGTTTTGCGTATCAGAGACCCAGTACTTC
CDR3 protein: CAGGRFCVSETQYF

clone size: .
J gene: TRBJ2-1
D gene: .
V gene: TRBV7-9
CDR3 DNA: TGTGCCAGCAGCGACCGGACTCCGCAGCAGTTCTTC
CDR3 protein: CASSDRTPQQFF

clone size: .
J gene: TRBJ2-1
D gene: .
V gene: TRBV5-5
CDR3 DNA: TGTGCCAGCAGCTTGGCGGGTACTAGGGTCTACAATGAGCAGTTCTTC
CDR3 protein: CASSLAGTRVYNEQFF

clone size: .
J gene: TRBJ2-4
D gene: TRBD2
V gene: TRBV4-2
CDR3 DNA: TGTGCCAGCAGCCCCGGGACTAGCGGGAGAGCAGCCAAAAACATTCAGTACTTC
CDR3 protein: CASSPGTSGRAAKNIQYF

clone size: .
J gene: TRBJ2-7
D gene: .
V gene: TRBV5-1
CDR3 DNA: TGCGCCAGCAGCTTGGGAGTCCTACCCGGCTACGAGCAGTACTTC
CDR3 protein: CASSLGVLPGYEQYF

clone size: .
J gene: TRBJ2-7
D gene: TRBD2
V gene: TRBV11-2
CDR3 DNA: TGTGCCAGCAGCATGGGACTAGCGGGAGGCTACGAGCAGTACTTC
CDR3 protein: CASSMGLAGGYEQYF

clone size: .
J gene: TRBJ1-2
D gene: TRBD1
V gene: TRBV5-4
CDR3 DNA: TGTGCCAGCAGCCTTGGACAGGGGGAATCTGGCTACACCTTC
CDR3 protein: CASSLGQGESGYTF

clone size: .
J gene: TRBJ1-5
D gene: .
V gene: TRBV4-3
CDR3 DNA: TGCGCCAGCAGCCAAGACGTAGAGGGCCATCAGCCCCAGCATTTT
CDR3 protein: CASSQDVEGHQPQHF

clone size: few
J gene: TRBJ1-1
D gene: .
V gene: TRBV27
CDR3 DNA: TGTGCCAGCAGTTTCGCGCGGAACACTGAAGCTTTCTTT
CDR3 protein: CASSFARNTEAFF

clone size: .
J gene: TRBJ1-2
D gene: TRBD1
V gene: TRBV29-1
CDR3 DNA: TGCAGCGTTGTAACAGGGGATAACTATGGCTACACCTTC
CDR3 protein: CSVVTGDNYGYTF

clone size: .
J gene: TRBJ2-3
D gene: TRBD2
V gene: TRBV28
CDR3 DNA: TGTGCCAGCAGTCCGCGGACTAGCGGGGCTTTACTCACAGATACGCAGTATTTT
CDR3 protein: CASSPRTSGALLTDTQYF

clone size: .
J gene: TRBJ2-7
D gene: .
V gene: TRBV30
CDR3 DNA: TGTGCCTGGAGTGGGCTGACAGGCCGACGGGCCTACGAGCAGTACTTC
CDR3 protein: CAWSGLTGRRAYEQYF

clone size: .
J gene: TRBJ2-7
D gene: TRBD2
V gene: TRBV25-1
CDR3 DNA: TGTGCCAGCAGTGGTCGACTAGCGGGAGTGGACCGAAACGAGCAGTACTTC
CDR3 protein: CASSGRLAGVDRNEQYF

clone size: .
J gene: TRBJ2-3
D gene: .
V gene: TRBV5-1
CDR3 DNA: TGCGCCAGCAGAACTAGCACAGATACGCAGTATTTT
CDR3 protein: CASRTSTDTQYF

clone size: .
J gene: TRBJ2-5
D gene: TRBD2
V gene: TRBV19
CDR3 DNA: TGTGCCAGTAGCGGGAGGTCAACTCTTTGGGAGACCCAGTACTTC
CDR3 protein: CASSGRSTLWETQYF

clone size: .
J gene: TRBJ2-1
D gene: .
V gene: TRBV10-1
CDR3 DNA: TGCGCCAGCAGTGATAAAGGCAGGGGGGAGAATGAGCAGTTCTTC
CDR3 protein: CASSDKGRGENEQFF

clone size: .
J gene: TRBJ1-4
D gene: TRBD1
V gene: TRBV19
CDR3 DNA: TGTGCCAGTAGTATATCGACAGGGGTTAATGAAAAACTGTTTTTT
CDR3 protein: CASSISTGVNEKLFF

clone size: .
J gene: TRBJ2-1
D gene: TRBD2
V gene: TRBV27
CDR3 DNA: TGTGCCAGCAGTTTAGCTGGGACTAGCGGGAGAGGTGGCAATGAGCAGTTCTTC
CDR3 protein: CASSLAGTSGRGGNEQFF

clone size: .
J gene: TRBJ1-2
D gene: TRBD1
V gene: TRBV7-2
CDR3 DNA: TGTGCCAGCAGCTTAGTGGCACAGGGGGCGCTTGGCTACACCTTC
CDR3 protein: CASSLVAQGALGYTF

clone size: .
J gene: TRBJ2-3
D gene: .
V gene: TRBV7-3
CDR3 DNA: TGTGCCAGCAGCTTAATTAACACAGATACGCAGTATTTT
CDR3 protein: CASSLINTDTQYF

clone size: .
J gene: TRBJ2-1
D gene: TRBD2
V gene: TRBV28
CDR3 DNA: TGTGCCAGCAGTTCGCTAGCGGGAGGGCGGAGTGAGCAGTTCTTC
CDR3 protein: CASSSLAGGRSEQFF

clone size: .
J gene: TRBJ2-3
D gene: TRBD1
V gene: TRBV13
CDR3 DNA: TGTGCCAGCAGCACAAGGACAGGGCGAACAGATACGCAGTATTTT
CDR3 protein: CASSTRTGRTDTQYF

clone size: .
J gene: TRBJ2-7
D gene: .
V gene: TRBV5-6
CDR3 DNA: TGTGCCAGCAGCCCGGAGCCCAGCTTCTACGAGCAGTACTTC
CDR3 protein: CASSPEPSFYEQYF

clone size: .
J gene: TRBJ2-7
D gene: TRBD2
V gene: TRBV5-1
CDR3 DNA: TGCGCCAGCAGCTTGGTAAGACTAGCGGGTTTCCCCCCGACCTACGAGCAGTACTTC
CDR3 protein: CASSLVRLAGFPPTYEQYF

clone size: .
J gene: TRBJ1-1
D gene: TRBD1
V gene: TRBV5-4
CDR3 DNA: TGTGCCAGCAGATCGGACAGGGGAGGCACTGAAGCTTTCTTT
CDR3 protein: CASRSDRGGTEAFF

clone size: .
J gene: TRBJ2-3
D gene: TRBD2
V gene: TRBV27
CDR3 DNA: TGTGCCAGCAGGCATGACCTAGCGGGAGTCCGAGATACGCAGTATTTT
CDR3 protein: CASRHDLAGVRDTQYF

clone size: once
J gene: TRBJ2-1
D gene: TRBD2
V gene: TRBV28
CDR3 DNA: TGTGCCAGCAGTTTACTAGGGGAGGGTGAGCAGTTCTTC
CDR3 protein: CASSLLGEGEQFF

clone size: .
J gene: TRBJ2-1
D gene: TRBD2
V gene: TRBV13
CDR3 DNA: TGTGCCAGCAGCCGTCGGACTAGCGGGACCTACAATGAGCAGTTCTTC
CDR3 protein: CASSRRTSGTYNEQFF

clone size: .
J gene: TRBJ2-7
D gene: TRBD2
V gene: TRBV7-2
CDR3 DNA: TGTGCCAGCAGTAGACTAGCGGGGACCTACGAGCAGTACTTC
CDR3 protein: CASSRLAGTYEQYF

clone size: .
J gene: TRBJ1-3
D gene: .
V gene: TRBV5-1
CDR3 DNA: TGCGCCAGCAGTCAGAGGTCGCCTGGCACCATATATTTT
CDR3 protein: CASSQRSPGTIYF